Following are 25 T cell receptor beta chains from one sample sequenced in a study of T cells in Graves' hyperthyroidism and ophthalmopathy. Amplification yielded TCR beta CDR3 regions, with RNA transcripts as the source. First-round RT-PCR with HTBI primers amplified the TCR CDR3 region. TCRdb ran MiXCR on the multiplex PCR reads and lists one entry per CDR3 protein. The sample shows under 550,000 distinct CDR3 sequences, 12% to 15% of them seen only once. Sequencing was done on a sample of blood. The receptor source for this set is a woman aged 18-29 years with Graves' hyperthyroidism.

The V call is TRBV11-2, the J call TRBJ2-7, with D uncertain. V was pared by 0 bases and J by 0 bases, with 9 bases between. Germline CDR1 and CDR2: SGHAT and FQNNGV. The CDR3 has 15 amino acids. The CDR3 region has the DNA TGTGCCAGCAGCTTAGATGGACGGAGCTCCTACGAGCAGTACTTC. Encoded protein: CASSLDGRSSYEQYF.

This chain joins TRBV19 and TRBJ2-1; 7 nucleotides line up with TRBD2. The junction had 9 bases not matched to a gene; V was cut back by 4 bases and J by 9 bases. CDR3 length: 14 amino acids. CDR1 LNHDA and CDR2 SQIVND come from the germline V gene (reference sequence). As DNA, the CDR3 is TGTGCCAGTAGTAGCCTAGCGGCGGCGCCTGAGCAGTTCTTC. Translating it yields CASSSLAAAPEQFF.

This clonotype was detected ten times or more. The rearrangement uses TRBV2 and TRBJ2-7; TRBD2 might be the D (5 bases). Trimming stripped 3 bases from V and 3 bases from J, with 18 bases between. This CDR3 is 16 amino acids long. The germline V gene has CDR1 SNHLY and CDR2 FYNNEI. The CDR3 sequence: CASSDPEVRINYEQYF. CDR3 DNA sequence: TGTGCCAGCAGTGATCCGGAGGTTCGCATCAACTACGAGCAGTACTTC.

The chain uses TRBV20-1 and TRBJ2-1; perhaps TRBD2 as D (7 bases). Matching the DNA end better, TRBJ2-7 makes the J call doubtful. CDR3 length: 14 residues. Germline loops: CDR1 DFQATT, CDR2 SNEGSKA (reference sequence). CDR3 sequence: CSANSDQRDNEQYF. Written as DNA, the CDR3 is TGCAGTGCCAACTCGGACCAGCGGGACAATGAGCAGTACTTC.

This clonotype was detected once. A much larger clone differs from this one at a single base, so this may be a read error. The V and J genes are TRBV2 and TRBJ2-2; D could derive from TRBD1 or TRBD2 (6 bases each). This CDR3 comprises 15 residues. Germline CDR1 and CDR2: SNHLY and FYNNEI. The CDR3: CASSNLGHATGGLFF. CDR3 DNA sequence: TGTGCCAGTAGTAATCTGGGACACGCCACCGGGGGGCTGTTTTTT.

The J gene is TRBJ1-2, the V gene TRBV3-1; 10 bases line up with TRBD1. J lost 8 bases, V lost 4 bases, and 13 bases had no gene match. The CDR3 spans 16 residues. The germline V gene encodes CDR1 LGHDT and CDR2 YNNKEL (reference sequence). The CDR3 sequence: CASSPSPGTGVHGYTF. In nucleotides, the CDR3 is TGTGCCAGCAGCCCCTCACCCGGGACAGGGGTACACGGCTACACCTTC. Combining the CDR3 with reference TRBV3-1 and TRBJ1-2 gives the whole variable domain DTAVSQTPKYLVTQMGNDKSIKCEQNLGHDTMYWYKQDSKKFLKIMFSYNNKELIINETVPNRFSPKSPDKAHLNLHINSLELGDSAVYFCASSPSPGTGVHGYTFGSGTRLTVV.

Many counts were recorded for this clonotype. The CDR3 DNA follows: TGTGCCAGCAGTTATGGGAGGGGAGAGACCCAGTACTTC. Translation: CASSYGRGETQYF. The chain couples TRBV6-1 to TRBJ2-5, with 7 bases aligning to TRBD2. The CDR3 totals 13 residues. The V gene end was trimmed by 5 bases and the J gene end by 4 bases; junction bases not matched to a gene: 4. Germline-derived CDR1 and CDR2 are MNHNS and SASEGT.

This clonotype was observed a handful of times. This CDR3 reads CAWKVIQGRNSPLHF. The DNA for the CDR3 is TGTGCCTGGAAAGTGATACAGGGGCGAAATTCACCCCTCCACTTT. V usage is TRBV30 and J usage is TRBJ1-6, with 7 nucleotides matching TRBD1. CDR3 size: 15 residues. Germline CDR1 is GTSNPN and CDR2 is SVGIG (reference sequence). Trimming at V came to 4 bases and at J to 7 bases, leaving 10 bases not matched to a gene.

The sample holds many counts of this clonotype. The V and J genes are TRBV3-1 and TRBJ2-1, with 15 bases aligning to TRBD2. The junction had 8 bases not matched to a gene; V was cut back by 4 bases and J by 1 base. The germline V gene has CDR1 LGHDT and CDR2 YNNKEL (reference sequence). The CDR3 totals 19 residues. The CDR3 loop reads CASSPSIGTSGRSYNEQFF. The CDR3 DNA sequence: TGTGCCAGCAGCCCTTCTATAGGGACTAGCGGGAGGTCCTACAATGAGCAGTTCTTC.

There are many counts of this clonotype. The chain recombines TRBV2 with TRBJ2-5; 15 bases match TRBD2. The CDR3 consists of 15 residues. Germline values: CDR1 SNHLY, CDR2 FYNNEI. The trim removed 5 bases at V and 4 bases at J, leaving 2 bases unmatched. CDR3 amino acids: CASSRGLAGGETQYF. CDR3 in DNA: TGTGCCAGCAGTCGGGGACTAGCGGGAGGAGAGACCCAGTACTTC.

The sample holds a few counts of this clonotype. The genes are TRBV15 and TRBJ2-5, with 10 bases fitting TRBD2. CDR3 length: 17 amino acids. The J segment lost 5 bases and the V segment lost 0 bases, leaving 9 bases of the junction unmatched. Germline CDR1 is LNHNV and CDR2 is YYDKDF (reference sequence). CDR3 nucleotides: TGTGCCACCAGCAGAGATCTGAGCGGGAGGGCCACGGAGACCCAGTACTTC. The encoded protein is CATSRDLSGRATETQYF.

This clonotype was counted ten times or more. The chain employs TRBV12-3 or TRBV12-4 and TRBJ1-5, with D tentatively TRBD1 (5 bases). CDR3 length: 15 amino acids. The V end was cut by 7 bases, the J end by 7 bases, with 20 bases between. CDR3 amino acids: CASKQGGGSGQPQHF. For the CDR3, the DNA is TGTGCCAGCAAACAAGGTGGGGGATCGGGACAGCCCCAGCATTTT.

This chain connects TRBV12-3 or TRBV12-4 to TRBJ2-1, with D perhaps matching TRBD1 (7 bases). V dropped 6 bases and J dropped 7 bases, with 19 bases sitting between them. The CDR3 contains 15 residues. CDR3 DNA sequence: TGTGCCAGCAGCCCAGGGGCGGGACAGATAAATGAGCAGTTCTTC. Amino acid sequence: CASSPGAGQINEQFF.

This rearrangement joins TRBV10-2 to TRBJ2-1; D gene unclear. V lost 4 bases to trimming and J lost 4 bases, with 11 bases between them. From germline, CDR1 is WSHSY and CDR2 SAAADI. The CDR3 spans 14 residues. This CDR3 reads CASSVLTGYNEQFF. For the CDR3, the DNA is TGCGCCAGCAGTGTTTTGACTGGATACAATGAGCAGTTCTTC.

This clonotype was picked up many times. This chain links TRBV20-1 with TRBJ2-2; tentatively, D is TRBD1 (6 bases). This CDR3 is 13 amino acids long. Germline CDR1 DFQATT, CDR2 SNEGSKA (reference sequence). V lost 6 bases, J lost 6 bases, and 14 bases lay in between. In nucleotides, the CDR3 is TGCAGTGCGCAAGCAGGGGACGCCGGGGAGCTGTTTTTT. This gives the protein CSAQAGDAGELFF.

At least ten counts were recorded for this clonotype. V is TRBV29-1 and J is TRBJ2-3, with D hard to call. V shed 3 bases and J shed 0 bases, with 7 bases lying between them. This CDR3 comprises 13 residues. Germline CDR1 is SQVTM and CDR2 is ANQGSEA. The CDR3 protein is CSVDVASTDTQYF. The CDR3 DNA sequence: TGCAGCGTTGACGTTGCCAGCACAGATACGCAGTATTTT.

This clonotype appeared a few times. Given a much more abundant clone one base away, this may be a read error. The chain uses TRBV2 and TRBJ1-1; D perhaps matches TRBD1 (5 bases). The V end was cut by 8 bases, the J end by 3 bases, with 19 bases between. The germline V gene has CDR1 SNHLY and CDR2 FYNNEI. There are 15 residues in the CDR3. In nucleotides, the CDR3 is TGTGCCAGCGCTCAATCGTGGGGGGGGGACACTGAAGCTTTCTTT. Protein product: CASAQSWGGDTEAFF.

CDR3 in amino acids: CASSLEETRSSGNTIYF. The CDR3 bases are TGTGCCAGCAGCTTAGAAGAAACTCGCAGCTCTGGAAACACCATATATTTT. The chain joins TRBV7-9 to TRBJ1-3; D unclear. This CDR3 region has 17 residues. V was pared by 1 base and J by 0 bases, with 13 bases between. Germline CDR1 is SEHNR and CDR2 is FQNEAQ (reference sequence).

The chain joins TRBV5-5 to TRBJ2-1; D is unclear. CDR3 length: 15 residues. Germline-derived CDR1 and CDR2 are SGHKS and YYEKEE (reference sequence). V dropped 1 base and J dropped 6 bases, with 14 bases sitting between them. CDR3 residues: CASSLFRQAGNEQFF. CDR3 sequence (DNA): TGTGCCAGCAGCTTGTTCCGCCAAGCTGGCAATGAGCAGTTCTTC.

This clonotype has at least ten counts. The chain carries TRBV3-1 and TRBJ2-3, with TRBD2 identical over 8 bases. Trimming cost V 1 base and J 5 bases; bases outside gene matches: 5. This CDR3 region has 15 residues. Germline CDR1 and CDR2: LGHDT and YNNKEL (reference sequence). CDR3 nucleotide sequence: TGTGCCAGCAGCCAAGGAGGAGCGGGAGTAGATACGCAGTATTTT. Residues: CASSQGGAGVDTQYF.

This clonotype was seen only a few times. This chain links TRBV7-9 with TRBJ1-1; a possible D gene is TRBD1 (5 bases). Germline V gene sequence: CDR1 SEHNR, CDR2 FQNEAQ (reference sequence). The CDR3 totals 14 residues. V lost 5 bases and J 8 bases, leaving 18 bases between the germline ends. Here the CDR3 reads CASSLPRGMGEAFF. The CDR3 region has the DNA TGTGCCAGCAGCCTCCCCCGGGGGATGGGAGAAGCTTTCTTT.

This clonotype was observed many times. The chain uses TRBV2 and TRBJ1-2; 7 bases match TRBD1. Trimming cost V 10 bases and J 5 bases; bases outside gene matches: 4. CDR3 length: 11 amino acids. CDR1 is SNHLY and CDR2 is FYNNEI in the germline V gene. CDR3 residues: CAKTGVYGYTF. The CDR3 DNA reads as TGTGCCAAAACAGGGGTGTATGGCTACACCTTC.

This clonotype came up a few times. The chain carries TRBV19 and TRBJ2-7; 12 bases agree with TRBD2. The CDR3 is 14 residues long. J lost 5 bases, V lost 3 bases, and 2 bases had no gene match. Germline-derived CDR1 and CDR2 are LNHDA and SQIVND (reference sequence). The DNA of the CDR3 is TGTGCCAGTAGTATTACTAGCGGGAGGAACGAGCAGTACTTC. Translation: CASSITSGRNEQYF.

A few counts support this clonotype. The chain links TRBV7-3 to TRBJ2-6, with D possibly matching TRBD2 (6 bases). CDR3 length equals 16 residues. CDR1 is SGHTA and CDR2 is FQGTGA in the germline V gene. The V end was cut by 2 bases, the J end by 2 bases, with 10 bases between. The CDR3 coding sequence is TGTGCCAGCAGCTTACGGGGAGGTGCTGGGGCCAACGTCCTGACTTTC. The encoded protein is CASSLRGGAGANVLTF.

This clonotype was detected many times. The chain carries TRBV6-2 or TRBV6-3 and TRBJ1-2; tentatively, D is TRBD1 (5 bases). Germline CDR1 is MNHEY and CDR2 is SVGEGT. V was cut by 0 bases and J by 6 bases, with 23 bases left in between. This CDR3 has 18 residues. The CDR3 DNA follows: TGTGCCAGCAGTTACTCGAGAGGGGTATGGCGAAAGGCCGATGGCTACACCTTC. This codes for CASSYSRGVWRKADGYTF.